These T cell receptor beta chains were read from a single sample in a study of OX40 agonist ivuxolimab in advanced cancers. Method: immunoSEQ multiplex PCR; TCRdb's copy keeps in-frame clones and lacks some. In the table there are about 90,000 clones, roughly 89% of which are singletons. The sample here was CD4+ or CD8+ T cells sorted from blood, taken in a trial of the OX40 agonist ivuxolimab. The receptors were gathered from an adult with an advanced solid tumor such as melanoma, head and neck, liver or kidney cancer. Both conserved end residues are part of each CDR3. A D gene is named only where the DNA matches it firmly. The listing skips clone size in some rows; elsewhere it reads once, few, many or a size class.

V: TRBV5-4; size: .; D: .; J: TRBJ2-3; DNA: TGTGCCAGCAGCTTGGTTAGGGGCCCAGATACGCAGTATTTT; CDR3: CASSLVRGPDTQYF
V: TRBV7-2; size: .; D: .; J: TRBJ2-7; DNA: TGTGCCAGCAGCTTAGAAGAGGGGTACGAGCAGTACTTC; CDR3: CASSLEEGYEQYF
V: TRBV5-6; size: .; D: .; J: TRBJ1-1; DNA: TGTGCCAGCAGCAAAGGACTGACACAAGCTTTCTTT; CDR3: CASSKGLTQAFF
V: TRBV6-5; size: .; D: TRBD1; J: TRBJ1-2; DNA: TGTGCCAGCAGTTGGACAGGGGCACAGGGCTACACCTTC; CDR3: CASSWTGAQGYTF
V: TRBV6-1; size: .; D: .; J: TRBJ1-2; DNA: TGTGCCAGCAAGGTTCAAAGGACAGACTATGGCTGCACCTTC; CDR3: CASKVQRTDYGCTF
V: TRBV5-1; size: .; D: .; J: TRBJ1-1; DNA: TGCGCCAGCAGCTTGGCCGGGGGCGGAACTGAAGCTTTCTTT; CDR3: CASSLAGGGTEAFF
V: TRBV7-6; size: .; D: TRBD1; J: TRBJ2-7; DNA: TGTGCCAGCAGCCCTCGGACAGGAGCCTACGAGCAGTACTTC; CDR3: CASSPRTGAYEQYF
V: TRBV5-1; size: .; D: .; J: TRBJ2-1; DNA: TGCGCCAGCAGCTTGGCCGGGGCGGCCTACAATGAGCAGTTCTTC; CDR3: CASSLAGAAYNEQFF
V: TRBV7-9; size: once; D: TRBD2; J: TRBJ2-7; DNA: TGTGCCAGCGGGGGGAGGGAAACGTACGAGCAGTACTTC; CDR3: CASGGRETYEQYF
V: TRBV27; size: .; D: TRBD1; J: TRBJ1-2; DNA: TGTGCCAGCAGTCAATACAGGGGAAACTATGGCTACACCTTC; CDR3: CASSQYRGNYGYTF
V: TRBV11-1; size: .; D: TRBD1; J: TRBJ2-2; DNA: TGTGCCAGCAGCGCAGGACAGGCGGCCGGGGAGCTGTTTTTT; CDR3: CASSAGQAAGELFF
V: TRBV18; size: .; D: .; J: TRBJ2-5; DNA: TGTGCCAGCTCACCACAGATCCGCGGGGAGACCCAGTACTTC; CDR3: CASSPQIRGETQYF
V: TRBV5-1; size: once; D: .; J: TRBJ2-2; DNA: TGCGCCAGCAGCCATAAACATACCGGGGAGCTGTTTTTT; CDR3: CASSHKHTGELFF
V: TRBV5-8; size: few; D: .; J: TRBJ2-7; DNA: TGTGCCAGCCCGGGGACCTACGAGCAGTACTTC; CDR3: CASPGTYEQYF
V: TRBV10-2; size: once; D: TRBD2; J: TRBJ2-3; DNA: TGCGCCAGCACCAACCTAGCGGGAGGAACAGATACGCAGTATTTT; CDR3: CASTNLAGGTDTQYF
V: TRBV9; size: .; D: .; J: TRBJ2-1; DNA: TGTGCCAGCAGCGTAGGCGTAGGAGGTGAGCAGTTCTTC; CDR3: CASSVGVGGEQFF
V: TRBV18; size: .; D: .; J: TRBJ1-5; DNA: TGTGCCAGCTCACCACCGGGAGTATATCAGCCCCAGCATTTT; CDR3: CASSPPGVYQPQHF